The clone carrying this T cell receptor beta chain has a handful of counts. TCRdb re-analysed the 5' RACE reads in MiXCR, keeping a single row per CDR3 protein. This table has about 75,000 distinct CDR3 sequences, roughly 14% appearing once. This sample stems from a study of spatial heterogeneity in lung cancer. Overall study context: Detected beta-chain sequences consistently exceeded alpha-chain sequences.

The time point here: sample taken at primary tumor resection. Sequencing was performed on whole RNA extracted from tumor and nontumor lung tissue, or from frozen PBMC, and the material was left unsorted. The CDR3 spans 14 residues. V lost 3 bases and J lost 4, with 12 bases in between. Germline V gives CDR1 KGHSH, CDR2 LQKENI. The chain employs TRBV18 and TRBJ1-1; no clear D gene. This TCR derives from a male donor with early-stage non-small cell lung cancer. This specimen consisted of PBMCs, obtained at surgery. The CDR3 sequence: CASSPGRVATEAFF. The CDR3 nucleotides read TGTGCCAGCTCACCCGGAAGGGTGGCCACTGAAGCTTTCTTT.